The T cell receptor (beta chain) under discussion was sequenced for a study of long-term antiretroviral therapy in people with HIV. They ran version v3.0 of the immunoSEQ assay at survey level. Sequencing used immunoSEQ multiplex PCR; TCRdb keeps in-frame clones, though not all of them. The sample has tens of thousands of clones; approximately 92% are singletons. Points from the study as a whole: Post-ART, diversity grew, though it stayed under transplant donor control levels. Those clones which expanded before ART made up the dominant part of the repertoire at all time points.

Details on this clone: No antigen is known for it.

V lost 3 bases to trimming and J lost 2 bases; unmatched junction nucleotides: 5. This CDR3 is built from 17 residues. Germline V CDR1 and CDR2: SGHRS, YFSETQ. Source: unsorted PBMCs, taken 4.4 years after starting antiretroviral therapy. This clonotype was sampled from a woman aged 50 to 65 with HIV. This sequence joins TRBV5-1 and TRBJ2-5; 15 nucleotides agree with TRBD2. CDR3 sequence (DNA): TGCGCCAGCAGCTCAGGGACTAGCGGGGGGTATCAAGAGACCCAGTACTTC. Encoded protein: CASSSGTSGGYQETQYF.